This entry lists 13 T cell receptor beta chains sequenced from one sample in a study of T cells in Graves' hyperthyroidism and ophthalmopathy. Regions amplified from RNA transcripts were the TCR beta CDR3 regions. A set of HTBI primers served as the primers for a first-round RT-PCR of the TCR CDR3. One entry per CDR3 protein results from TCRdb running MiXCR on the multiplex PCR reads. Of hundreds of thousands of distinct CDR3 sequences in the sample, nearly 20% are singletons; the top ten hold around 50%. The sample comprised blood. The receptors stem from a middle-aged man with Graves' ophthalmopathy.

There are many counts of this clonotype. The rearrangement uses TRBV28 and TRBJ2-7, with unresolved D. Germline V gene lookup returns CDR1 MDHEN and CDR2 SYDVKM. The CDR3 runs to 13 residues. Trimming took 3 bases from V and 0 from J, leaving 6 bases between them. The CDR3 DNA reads TGTGCCAGCAGTTTGAGGACCTCCTACGAGCAGTACTTC. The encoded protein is CASSLRTSYEQYF.

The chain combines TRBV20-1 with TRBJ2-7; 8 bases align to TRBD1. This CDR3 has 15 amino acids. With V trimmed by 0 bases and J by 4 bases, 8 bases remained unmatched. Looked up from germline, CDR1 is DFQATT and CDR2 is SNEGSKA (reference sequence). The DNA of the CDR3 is TGCAGTGCTAGAGATCCGGCAGGGGGCCCATACGAGCAGTACTTC. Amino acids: CSARDPAGGPYEQYF.

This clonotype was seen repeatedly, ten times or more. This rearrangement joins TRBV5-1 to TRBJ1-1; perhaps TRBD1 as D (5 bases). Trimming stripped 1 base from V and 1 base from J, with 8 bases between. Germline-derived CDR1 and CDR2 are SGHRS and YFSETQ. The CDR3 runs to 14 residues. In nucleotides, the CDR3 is TGCGCCAGCAGCTTGCCCGGGGCGAACACTGAAGCTTTCTTT. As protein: CASSLPGANTEAFF.

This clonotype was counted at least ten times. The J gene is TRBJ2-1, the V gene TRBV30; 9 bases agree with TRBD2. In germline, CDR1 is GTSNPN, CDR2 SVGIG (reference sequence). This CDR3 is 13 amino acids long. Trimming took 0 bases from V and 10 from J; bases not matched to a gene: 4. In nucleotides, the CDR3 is TGTGCCTGGAGTGTTGCGGGAGGGGGGGAGCAGTTCTTC. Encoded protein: CAWSVAGGGEQFF.

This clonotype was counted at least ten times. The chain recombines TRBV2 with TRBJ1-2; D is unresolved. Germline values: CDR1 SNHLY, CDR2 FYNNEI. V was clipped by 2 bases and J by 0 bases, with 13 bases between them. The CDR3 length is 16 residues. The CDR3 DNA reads TGTGCCAGCAGTGAAATAGTGGCAAGAGCTAACTATGGCTACACCTTC. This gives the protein CASSEIVARANYGYTF.

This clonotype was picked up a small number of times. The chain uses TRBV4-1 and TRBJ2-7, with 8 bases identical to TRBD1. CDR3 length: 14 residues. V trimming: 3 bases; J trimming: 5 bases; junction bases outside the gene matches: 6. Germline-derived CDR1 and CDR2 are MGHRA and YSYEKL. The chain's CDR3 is CASSQDREKNEQYF. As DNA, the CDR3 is TGCGCCAGCAGCCAGGACAGGGAGAAGAACGAGCAGTACTTC.

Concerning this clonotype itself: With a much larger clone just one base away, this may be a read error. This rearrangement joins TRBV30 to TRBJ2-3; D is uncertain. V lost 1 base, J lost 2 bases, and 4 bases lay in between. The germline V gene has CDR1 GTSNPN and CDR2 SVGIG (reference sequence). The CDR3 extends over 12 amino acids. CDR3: CAWSGTTDTQYF. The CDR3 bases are TGTGCCTGGAGTGGGACCACAGATACGCAGTATTTT.

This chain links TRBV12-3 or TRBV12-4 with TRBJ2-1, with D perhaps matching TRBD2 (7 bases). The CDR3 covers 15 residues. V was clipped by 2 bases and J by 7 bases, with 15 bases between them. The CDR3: CASSLLGGAGNEQFF. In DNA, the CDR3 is TGTGCCAGCAGTTTATTGGGGGGGGCCGGGAATGAGCAGTTCTTC.

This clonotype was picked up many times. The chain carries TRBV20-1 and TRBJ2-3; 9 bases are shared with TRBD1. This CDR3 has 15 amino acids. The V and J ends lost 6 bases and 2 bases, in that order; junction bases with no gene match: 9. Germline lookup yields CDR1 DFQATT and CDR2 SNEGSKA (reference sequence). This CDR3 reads CSAQPGQGSTDTQYF. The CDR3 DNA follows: TGCAGTGCGCAACCGGGACAGGGTTCCACAGATACGCAGTATTTT.

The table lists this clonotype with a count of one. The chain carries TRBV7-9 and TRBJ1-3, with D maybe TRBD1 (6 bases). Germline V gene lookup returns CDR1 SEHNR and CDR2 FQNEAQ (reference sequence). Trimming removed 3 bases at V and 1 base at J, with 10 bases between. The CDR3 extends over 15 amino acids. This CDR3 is CASSLGGASGNTIYF. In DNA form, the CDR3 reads TGTGCCAGCAGCTTGGGGGGCGCGTCTGGAAACACCATATATTTT. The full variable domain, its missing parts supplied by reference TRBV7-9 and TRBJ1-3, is DTGVSQNPRHKITKRGQNVTFRCDPISEHNRLYWYRQTLGQGPEFLTYFQNEAQLEKSRLLSDRFSAERPKGSFSTLEIQRTEQGDSAMYLCASSLGGASGNTIYFGEGSWLTVV.

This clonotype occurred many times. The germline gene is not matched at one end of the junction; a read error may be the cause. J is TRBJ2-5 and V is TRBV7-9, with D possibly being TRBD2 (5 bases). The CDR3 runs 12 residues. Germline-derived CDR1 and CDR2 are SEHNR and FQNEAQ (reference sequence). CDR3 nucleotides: TGTGCCAGCAGCTTAGAAGCGGACCCCCCAGTCTTC. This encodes CASSLEADPPVF.

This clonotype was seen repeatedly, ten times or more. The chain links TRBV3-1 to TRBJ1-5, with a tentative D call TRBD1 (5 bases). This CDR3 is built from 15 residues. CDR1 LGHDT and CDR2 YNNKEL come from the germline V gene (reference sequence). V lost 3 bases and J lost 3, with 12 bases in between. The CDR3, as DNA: TGTGCCAGCAGCCAGGACGCAGGACACAATCAGCCCCAGCATTTT. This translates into CASSQDAGHNQPQHF.

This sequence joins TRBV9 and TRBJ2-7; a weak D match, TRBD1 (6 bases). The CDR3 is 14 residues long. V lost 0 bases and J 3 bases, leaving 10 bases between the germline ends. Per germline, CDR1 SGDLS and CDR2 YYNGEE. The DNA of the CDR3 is TGTGCCAGCAGCGTAGAGGACAGTCACTACGAGCAGTACTTC. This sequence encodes CASSVEDSHYEQYF.